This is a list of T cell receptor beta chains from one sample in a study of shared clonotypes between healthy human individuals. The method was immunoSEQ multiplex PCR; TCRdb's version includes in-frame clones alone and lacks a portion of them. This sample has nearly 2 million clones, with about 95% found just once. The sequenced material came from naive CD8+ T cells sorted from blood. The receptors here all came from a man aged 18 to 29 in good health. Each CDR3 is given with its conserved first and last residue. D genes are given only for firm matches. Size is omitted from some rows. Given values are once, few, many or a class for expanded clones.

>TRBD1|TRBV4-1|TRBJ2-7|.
TGCGCCAGCAGCCCCGGGACAGGGGGCTTCGAGCAGTACTTC
CASSPGTGGFEQYF
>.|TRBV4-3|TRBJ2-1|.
TGCGCCAGCAGCCAAGATAGTACTAGCTACAATGAGCAGTTCTTC
CASSQDSTSYNEQFF
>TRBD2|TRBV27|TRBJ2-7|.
TGTGCCAGCCGTTACTACCTAGCGGATCTGACCTACGAGCAGTACTTC
CASRYYLADLTYEQYF
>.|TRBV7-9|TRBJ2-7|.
TGTGCCGGATCCGGGGAGGCCTACGAGCAGTACTTC
CAGSGEAYEQYF
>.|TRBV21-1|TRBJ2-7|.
TGTGCCCGCGGGGGGCGACACAGGGACTCCTACGAGCAGTACTTC
CARGGRHRDSYEQYF
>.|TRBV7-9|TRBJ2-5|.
TGTGCCAGCAGCTTTGTCAGCGAAGAGACCCAGTACTTC
CASSFVSEETQYF
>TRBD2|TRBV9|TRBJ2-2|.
TGTGCCAGCAGCGTAAGGACTAGCGACACCGGGGAGCTGTTTTTT
CASSVRTSDTGELFF
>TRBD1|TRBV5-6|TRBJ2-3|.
TGTGCCAGCAGCTTGGGACAGGGATCAGATACGCAGTATTTT
CASSLGQGSDTQYF
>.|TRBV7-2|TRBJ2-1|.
TGTGCCAGCAGCTTAGACAGGAGCTCCTACAATGAGCAGTTCTTC
CASSLDRSSYNEQFF
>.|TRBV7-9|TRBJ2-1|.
TGTGCCAGCAGCGTGGCAGGGATCTGGTTCTTC
CASSVAGIWFF
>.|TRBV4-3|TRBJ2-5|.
TGCGCCAGCAGCCCCGGGCCTTTGGGAACACAGGAGACCCAGTACTTC
CASSPGPLGTQETQYF
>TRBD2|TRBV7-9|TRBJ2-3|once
TGTGCCAGCAGCTTACTGACTAGCGTTTACGGAGATACGCAGTATTTT
CASSLLTSVYGDTQYF
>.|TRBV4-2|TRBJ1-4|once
TGTGCCAGCAGCCCACGGACGGACAATGAAAAACTGTTTTTT
CASSPRTDNEKLFF
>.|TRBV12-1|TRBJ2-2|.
TGTGCCAGCAGCTTTGGGATCCCGGACAGGGGACCTACCCCGAACACCGGGGAGCTGTTTTTT
CASSFGIPDRGPTPNTGELFF
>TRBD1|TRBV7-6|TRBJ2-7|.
TGTGCCAGCAGCGCCGGGACAGCGTCCTACGAGCAGTACTTC
CASSAGTASYEQYF
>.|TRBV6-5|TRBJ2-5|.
TGTGCCAGCAGTTACTCGGGGGGGCTAGCGGAGACCCAGTACTTC
CASSYSGGLAETQYF
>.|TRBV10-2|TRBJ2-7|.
TGCGCCAGCAGCCCGACTAGTCCTGGGTACGAGCAGTACTTC
CASSPTSPGYEQYF
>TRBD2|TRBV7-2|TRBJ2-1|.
TGTGCCAGCAGCCATACTAGCGTTACCTACAATGAGCAGTTCTTC
CASSHTSVTYNEQFF
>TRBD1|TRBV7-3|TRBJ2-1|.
TGTGCCAGCAGCTACGACAGGGCCGCGGGTGAGCAGTTCTTC
CASSYDRAAGEQFF
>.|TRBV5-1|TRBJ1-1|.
TGCGCCAGCAGCTTGGCCGGGGGTAGCACTGAAGCTTTCTTT
CASSLAGGSTEAFF
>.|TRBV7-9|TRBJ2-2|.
TGTGCCAGCAGTGACAGGGAGGCGAACACCGGGGAGCTGTTTTTT
CASSDREANTGELFF
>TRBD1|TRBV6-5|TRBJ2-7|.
TGTGCCAGTCCCGTCTCGACAGGGATCCACGAGCAGTACTTC
CASPVSTGIHEQYF
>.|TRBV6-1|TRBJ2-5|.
TGTGCCAGCAGTGAAGAGGTAGACCAAGAGACCCAGTACTTC
CASSEEVDQETQYF
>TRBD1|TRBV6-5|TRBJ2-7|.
TGTGCCAGCAGCTCGACAGGGGGTAGGGAGCAGTACTTC
CASSSTGGREQYF
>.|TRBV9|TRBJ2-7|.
TGTGCCAGCAGCGTAGGAGGTCAGTCATACGAGCAGTACTTC
CASSVGGQSYEQYF
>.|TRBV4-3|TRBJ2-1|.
TGCGCCAGCAGCCAAGATGGGGAGGGGGCCTACAATGAGCAGTTCTTC
CASSQDGEGAYNEQFF
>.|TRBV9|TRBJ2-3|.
TGTGCCAGCAGCGTAGACCCAGTTCCAACTAGCCGGTACGTAGCAGATACGCAGTATTTT
CASSVDPVPTSRYVADTQYF
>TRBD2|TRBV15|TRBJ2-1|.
TGTGCCACCAGCAGGGGGACTAGCGGGACATCGGCTGAGCAGTTCTTC
CATSRGTSGTSAEQFF
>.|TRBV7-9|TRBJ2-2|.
TGTGCCAGCAGCCAATCGGAGCGTCTTCCTTCCGGGGAGCTGTTTTTT
CASSQSERLPSGELFF
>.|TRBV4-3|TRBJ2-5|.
TGCGCCAGCAGCCAAGGGGGAGAGACCCAGTACTTC
CASSQGGETQYF
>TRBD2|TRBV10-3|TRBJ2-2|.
TGTGCCATCAGAGCGACTAGCGGGAGTCGCACCGGGGAGCTGTTTTTT
CAIRATSGSRTGELFF
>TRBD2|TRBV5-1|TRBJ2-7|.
TGCGCCAGCAGCTTAGTGGGCGGGAGCTCCTACGAGCAGTACTTC
CASSLVGGSSYEQYF
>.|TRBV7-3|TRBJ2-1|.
TGTGCCAGCAGCTTGACGGGCTACAATGAGCAGTTCTTC
CASSLTGYNEQFF
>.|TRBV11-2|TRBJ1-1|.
TGTGCCAGCAGCTTAGGAGGGCAGGGCAAAGCTTTCTTT
CASSLGGQGKAFF
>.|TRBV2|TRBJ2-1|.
TGTGCCAACTTACGACCGGGCTCCTACAATGAGCAGTTCTTC
CANLRPGSYNEQFF
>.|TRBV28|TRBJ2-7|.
TGTGCCAGCAGTGGACCGGACTGGGGGAACGAGCAGTACTTC
CASSGPDWGNEQYF
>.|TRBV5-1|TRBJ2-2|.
TGCGCCAGCAGCTTGTATCCGGAATATTCGGAGCTGTTTTTT
CASSLYPEYSELFF
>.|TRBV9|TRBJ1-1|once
TGTGCCAGCAGTATTTCAGGGTTATCGGACACTGAAGCTTTCTTT
CASSISGLSDTEAFF
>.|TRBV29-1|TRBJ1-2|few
TGCAGCGTTGAAGAGGAAGGTAACTATGGCTACACCTTC
CSVEEEGNYGYTF
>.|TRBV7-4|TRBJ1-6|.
TGTGCCAGCAGCTTAGAAAAGACGGGGAGGGCCCTAAATTCACCCCTCCACTTT
CASSLEKTGRALNSPLHF
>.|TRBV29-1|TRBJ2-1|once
TGCAGCGTTGAAGATCATACGGGCGGGGTATACAATGAGCAGTTCTTC
CSVEDHTGGVYNEQFF
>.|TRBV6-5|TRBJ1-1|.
TGTGCCAGCAGTTACTCGAGAGCGGGCGGCACTGAAGCTTTCTTT
CASSYSRAGGTEAFF
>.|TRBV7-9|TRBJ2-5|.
TGTGCCAGCAGCGACCACGGGGGAATGGAGTACTTC
CASSDHGGMEYF
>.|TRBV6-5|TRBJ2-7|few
TGTGCCAGCAGTTACTCACAGGGCTACGAGCAGTACTTC
CASSYSQGYEQYF
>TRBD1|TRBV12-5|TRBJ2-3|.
TGTGCTAGTGGTTTAGGGGACAGCCTCCGGGGAACAGATACGCAGTATTTT
CASGLGDSLRGTDTQYF
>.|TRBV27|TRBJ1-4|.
TGTGCCAGCAGTTTATATCCCCCGGGGACAACTAATGAAAAACTGTTTTTT
CASSLYPPGTTNEKLFF
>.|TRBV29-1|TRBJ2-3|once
TGCAGCGTTGACGGCGGAGAGACAGATACGCAGTATTTT
CSVDGGETDTQYF
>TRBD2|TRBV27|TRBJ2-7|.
TGTGCCAGCAGTTTAACCGGGACTAGCGGCTACGAGCAGTACTTC
CASSLTGTSGYEQYF
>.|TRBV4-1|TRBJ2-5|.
TGCGCCAGCAGCCAGATCTTGACTAGGGGACAAGAGACCCAGTACTTC
CASSQILTRGQETQYF
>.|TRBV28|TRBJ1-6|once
TGTGCCAGCAGTTTCAAGGAGGGGGGTCCCTATAATTCACCCCTCCACTTT
CASSFKEGGPYNSPLHF
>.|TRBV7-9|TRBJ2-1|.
TGTGCCAGCAGCTCCCAGACGATAGAGCAGTTCTTC
CASSSQTIEQFF
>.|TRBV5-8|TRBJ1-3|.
TGTGCCAGCAGCTTGTTGGGCGACACCATATATTTT
CASSLLGDTIYF
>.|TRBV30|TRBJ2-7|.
TGTGCCTGGACTTTAGGGGGCTACGAGCAGTACTTC
CAWTLGGYEQYF